The 9 T cell receptor beta chains in this list originate from one sample, sequenced in a study of T cells expressing NK-cell markers. After re-calling the 5' RACE reads, TCRdb lists one entry per CDR3 protein, DNA absent. The sample data list 200,000 to 300,000 distinct CDR3 sequences. Material for sequencing was blood T cells: a sorted CD56 or NKG2C T cell subset, CD4+ or CD8+ T cells, or bulk PBMC T cells (not recorded which). The receptors were gathered from a woman aged 18 to 75 in good health.

The chain is built from TRBV5-6 and TRBJ1-4; as DNA is missing, the TRBD1 call by TCRdb cannot be tested. CDR3 size: 14 residues. CDR1 is SGHDT and CDR2 is YYEEEE in the germline V gene. This chain's CDR3 is CASSLPRTGQKLFF.

This chain uses TRBV4-3 with TRBJ2-1; TCRdb outputs TRBD1, but without DNA this stays unchecked. Germline CDR1 is LGHNA and CDR2 is YSLEER. The CDR3 extends over 14 amino acids. CDR3: CASSLRQGPHEQFF.

This chain links TRBV20-1 with TRBJ2-1; there is no DNA to check the TCRdb D call of TRBD2. The CDR3 spans 14 residues. Germline V gives CDR1 DFQATT, CDR2 SNEGSKA (reference sequence). CDR3 in amino acids: CSAEKREGYNEQFF.

The chain has TRBV12-3 or TRBV12-4 and TRBJ1-3. The CDR3 extends over 14 amino acids. CDR3 loop: CASRRANSGNTIYF.

This chain uses TRBV11-2 with TRBJ2-2; TCRdb names TRBD2, which stays unverified in the absence of DNA. Germline V gives CDR1 SGHAT, CDR2 FQNNGV. CDR3 length equals 16 residues. CDR3 protein: CASSPGLALNTGELFF.

V is TRBV12-3 or TRBV12-4 and J is TRBJ1-5; TCRdb gives TRBD1 as the D gene, but with no DNA this cannot be confirmed. CDR3 length equals 17 residues. CDR3 protein: CASSRTDRAVSNQPQHF.

The CDR3 is CSASSSGDQPQHF. The genes are TRBV29-1 and TRBJ1-5. Germline V CDR1 and CDR2: SQVTM, ANQGSEA. The CDR3 is 13 amino acids.

The chain uses TRBV7-2 and TRBJ2-7; TCRdb indicates TRBD1, and absent DNA this call remains unverified. The CDR3 runs 12 residues. Germline CDR1 and CDR2: SGHTA and FQGNSA. The CDR3 is CASSSRGREQYF.

The genes are TRBV20-1 and TRBJ2-2; TCRdb proposes TRBD1, but this gene call is untestable without DNA. Germline CDR1 reads DFQATT; CDR2 reads SNEGSKA (reference sequence). CDR3 length: 15 amino acids. The CDR3 spells CSAMPGQRAAGELFF.